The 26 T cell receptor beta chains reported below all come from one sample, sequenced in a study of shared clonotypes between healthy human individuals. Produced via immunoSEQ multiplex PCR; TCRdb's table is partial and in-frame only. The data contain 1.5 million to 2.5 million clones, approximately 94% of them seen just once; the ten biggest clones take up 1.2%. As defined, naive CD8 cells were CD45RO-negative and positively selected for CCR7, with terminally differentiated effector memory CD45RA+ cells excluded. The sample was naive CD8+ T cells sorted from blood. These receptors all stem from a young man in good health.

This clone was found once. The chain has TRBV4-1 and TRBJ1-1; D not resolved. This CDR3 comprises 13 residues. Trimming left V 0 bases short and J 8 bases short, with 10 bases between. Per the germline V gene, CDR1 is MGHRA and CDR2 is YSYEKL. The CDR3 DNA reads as TGCGCCAGCAGCCAAGATGGTCCCGGGGAAGCTTTCTTT. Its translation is CASSQDGPGEAFF.

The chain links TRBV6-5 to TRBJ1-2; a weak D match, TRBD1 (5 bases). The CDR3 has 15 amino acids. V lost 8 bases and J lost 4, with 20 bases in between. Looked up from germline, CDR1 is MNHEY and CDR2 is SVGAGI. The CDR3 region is CASRTGPPVFYGYTF. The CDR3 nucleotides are TGTGCCAGCCGTACAGGACCTCCAGTTTTCTATGGCTACACCTTC.

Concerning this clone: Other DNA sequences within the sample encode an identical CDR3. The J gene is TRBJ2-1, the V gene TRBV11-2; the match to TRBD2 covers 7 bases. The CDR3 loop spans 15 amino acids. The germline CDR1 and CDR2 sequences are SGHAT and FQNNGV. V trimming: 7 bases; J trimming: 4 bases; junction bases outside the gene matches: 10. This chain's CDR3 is CASTSLAGVYNEQFF. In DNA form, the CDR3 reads TGTGCCAGCACCTCTTTAGCGGGTGTATACAATGAGCAGTTCTTC. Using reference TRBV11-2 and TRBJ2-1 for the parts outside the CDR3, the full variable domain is EAGVAQSPRYKIIEKRQSVAFWCNPISGHATLYWYQQILGQGPKLLIQFQNNGVVDDSQLPKDRFSAERLKGVDSTLKIQPAKLEDSAVYLCASTSLAGVYNEQFFGPGTRLTVL.

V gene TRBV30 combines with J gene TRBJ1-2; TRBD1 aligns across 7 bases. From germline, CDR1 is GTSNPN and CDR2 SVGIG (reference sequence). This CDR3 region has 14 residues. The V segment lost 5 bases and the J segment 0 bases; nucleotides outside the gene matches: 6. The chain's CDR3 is CAWHGDSANYGYTF. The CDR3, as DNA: TGTGCCTGGCATGGGGACAGCGCTAACTATGGCTACACCTTC.

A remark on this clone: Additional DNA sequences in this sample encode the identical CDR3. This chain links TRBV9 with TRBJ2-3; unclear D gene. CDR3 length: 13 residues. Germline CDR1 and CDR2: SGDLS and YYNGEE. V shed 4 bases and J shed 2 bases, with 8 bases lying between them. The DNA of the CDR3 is TGTGCCAGCAGCCCCCCTAACACAGATACGCAGTATTTT. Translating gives CASSPPNTDTQYF.

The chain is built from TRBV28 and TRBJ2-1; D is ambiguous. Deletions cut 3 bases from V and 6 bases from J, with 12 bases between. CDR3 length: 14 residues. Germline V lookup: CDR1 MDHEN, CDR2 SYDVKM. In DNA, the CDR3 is TGTGCCAGCAGTTTGGGTGGGGTAGGCAATGAGCAGTTCTTC. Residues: CASSLGGVGNEQFF.

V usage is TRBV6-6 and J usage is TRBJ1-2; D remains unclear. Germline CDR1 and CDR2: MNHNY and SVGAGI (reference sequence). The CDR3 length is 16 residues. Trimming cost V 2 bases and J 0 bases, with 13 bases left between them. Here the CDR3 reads CASSYNPGEANYGYTF. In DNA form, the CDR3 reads TGTGCCAGCAGTTACAATCCCGGGGAAGCTAACTATGGCTACACCTTC.

The CDR3 spells CASSSDPSSYEQYF. The CDR3 bases are TGTGCCAGCAGCTCGGACCCGAGCTCCTACGAGCAGTACTTC. This chain connects TRBV7-6 to TRBJ2-7; D unclear. The CDR3 sequence is 14 residues long. Germline V gene sequence: CDR1 SGHVS, CDR2 FNYEAQ. Trimming shortened V by 4 bases and J by 0 bases, and 10 bases separated the two germline ends.

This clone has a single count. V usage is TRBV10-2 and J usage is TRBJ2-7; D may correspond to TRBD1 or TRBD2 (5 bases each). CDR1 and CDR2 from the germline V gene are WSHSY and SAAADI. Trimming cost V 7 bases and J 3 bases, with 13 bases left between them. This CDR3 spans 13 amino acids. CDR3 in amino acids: CASTSGTLYEQYF. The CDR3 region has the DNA TGCGCCAGCACCTCCGGGACCCTCTACGAGCAGTACTTC.

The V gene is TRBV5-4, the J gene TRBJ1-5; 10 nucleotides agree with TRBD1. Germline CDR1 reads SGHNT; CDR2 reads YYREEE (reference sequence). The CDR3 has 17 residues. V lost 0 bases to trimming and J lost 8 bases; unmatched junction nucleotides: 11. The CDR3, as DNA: TGTGCCAGCAGCTTGGCCGGGCGCGGGGACAGGGGTGAGCCCCAGCATTTT. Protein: CASSLAGRGDRGEPQHF.

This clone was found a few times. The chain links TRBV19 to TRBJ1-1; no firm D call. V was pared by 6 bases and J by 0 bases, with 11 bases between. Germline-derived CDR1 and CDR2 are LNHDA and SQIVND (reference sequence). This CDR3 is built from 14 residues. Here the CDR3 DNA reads TGTGCCAGTAGCGACGCGGCACTGAACACTGAAGCTTTCTTT. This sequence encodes CASSDAALNTEAFF.

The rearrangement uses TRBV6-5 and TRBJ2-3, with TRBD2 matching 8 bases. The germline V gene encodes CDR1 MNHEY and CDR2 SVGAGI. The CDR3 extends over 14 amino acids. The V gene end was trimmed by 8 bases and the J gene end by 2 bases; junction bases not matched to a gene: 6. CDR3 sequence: CASGTSGNTDTQYF. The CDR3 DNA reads TGTGCCAGCGGCACTAGCGGCAACACAGATACGCAGTATTTT.

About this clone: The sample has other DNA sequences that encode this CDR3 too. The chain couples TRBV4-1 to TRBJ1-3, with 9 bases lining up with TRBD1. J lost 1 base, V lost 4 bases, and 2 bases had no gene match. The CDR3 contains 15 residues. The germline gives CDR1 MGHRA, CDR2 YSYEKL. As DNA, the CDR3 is TGCGCCAGCAGCCCGGACAGGGGTTCTGGAAACACCATATATTTT. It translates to CASSPDRGSGNTIYF.

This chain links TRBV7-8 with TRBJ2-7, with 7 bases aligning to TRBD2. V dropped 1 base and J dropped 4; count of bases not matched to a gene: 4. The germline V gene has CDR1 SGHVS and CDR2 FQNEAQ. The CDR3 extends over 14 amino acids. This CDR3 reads CASSLERGGYEQYF. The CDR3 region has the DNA TGTGCCAGCAGCTTAGAGCGGGGTGGATACGAGCAGTACTTC.

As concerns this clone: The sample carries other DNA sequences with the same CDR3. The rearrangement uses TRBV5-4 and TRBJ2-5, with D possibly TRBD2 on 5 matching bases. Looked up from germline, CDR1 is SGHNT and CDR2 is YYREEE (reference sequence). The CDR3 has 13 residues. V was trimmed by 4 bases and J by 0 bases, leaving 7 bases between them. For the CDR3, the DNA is TGTGCCAGCAGCCCGACTAACCAAGAGACCCAGTACTTC. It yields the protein CASSPTNQETQYF. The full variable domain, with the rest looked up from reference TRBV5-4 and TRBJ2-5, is ETGVTQSPTHLIKTRGQQVTLRCSSQSGHNTVSWYQQALGQGPQFIFQYYREEENGRGNFPPRFSGLQFPNYSSELNVNALELDDSALYLCASSPTNQETQYFGPGTRLLVL.

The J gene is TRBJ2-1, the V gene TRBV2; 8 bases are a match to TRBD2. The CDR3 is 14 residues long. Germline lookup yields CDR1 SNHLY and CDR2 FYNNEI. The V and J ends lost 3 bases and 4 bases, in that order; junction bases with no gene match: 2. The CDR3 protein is CASSEGLGYNEQFF. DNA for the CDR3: TGTGCCAGCAGTGAGGGACTAGGATACAATGAGCAGTTCTTC.

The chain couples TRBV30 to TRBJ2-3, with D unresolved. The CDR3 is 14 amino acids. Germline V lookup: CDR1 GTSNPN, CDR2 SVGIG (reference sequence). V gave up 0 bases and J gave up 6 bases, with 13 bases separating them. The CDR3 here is CAWSVLSVGDTQYF. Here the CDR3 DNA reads TGTGCCTGGAGTGTGTTAAGCGTTGGGGATACGCAGTATTTT.

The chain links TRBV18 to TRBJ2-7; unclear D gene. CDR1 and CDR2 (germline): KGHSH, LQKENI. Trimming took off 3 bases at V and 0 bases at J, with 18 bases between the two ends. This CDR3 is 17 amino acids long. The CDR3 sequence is CASSPATAPDSSYEQYF. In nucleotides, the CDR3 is TGTGCCAGCTCACCGGCGACCGCTCCCGATAGCTCCTACGAGCAGTACTTC.

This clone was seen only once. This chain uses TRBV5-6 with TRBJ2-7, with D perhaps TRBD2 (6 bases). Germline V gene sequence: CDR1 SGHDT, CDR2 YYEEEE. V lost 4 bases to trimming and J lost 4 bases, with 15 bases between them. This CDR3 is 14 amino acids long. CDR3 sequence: CASSQPGESYEQYF. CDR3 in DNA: TGTGCCAGCAGCCAGCCGGGGGAGTCTTACGAGCAGTACTTC.

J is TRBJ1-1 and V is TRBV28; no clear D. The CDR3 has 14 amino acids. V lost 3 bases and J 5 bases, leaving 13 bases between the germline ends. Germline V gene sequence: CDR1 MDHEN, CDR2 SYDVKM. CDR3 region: CASSFWGEWTEAFF. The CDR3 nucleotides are TGTGCCAGCAGTTTTTGGGGAGAATGGACTGAAGCTTTCTTT.

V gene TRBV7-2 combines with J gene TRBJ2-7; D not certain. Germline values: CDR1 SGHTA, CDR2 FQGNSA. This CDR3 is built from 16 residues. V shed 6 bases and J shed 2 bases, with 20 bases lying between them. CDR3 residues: CASSRNPGERPYEQYF. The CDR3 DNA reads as TGTGCCAGCAGTCGTAACCCGGGTGAGCGCCCCTACGAGCAGTACTTC.

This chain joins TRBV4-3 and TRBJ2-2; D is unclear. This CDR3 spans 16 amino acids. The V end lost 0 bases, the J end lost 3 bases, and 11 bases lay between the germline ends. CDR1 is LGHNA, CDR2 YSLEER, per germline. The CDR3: CASSQDSVLDTGELFF. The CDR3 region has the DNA TGCGCCAGCAGCCAAGACAGCGTTCTTGACACCGGGGAGCTGTTTTTT.

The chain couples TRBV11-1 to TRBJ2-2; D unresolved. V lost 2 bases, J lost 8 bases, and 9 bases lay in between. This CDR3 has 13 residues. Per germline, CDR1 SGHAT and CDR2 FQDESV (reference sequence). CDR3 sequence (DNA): TGTGCCAGCAGCTTAAAACATGCAGGGGAGCTGTTTTTT. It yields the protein CASSLKHAGELFF.

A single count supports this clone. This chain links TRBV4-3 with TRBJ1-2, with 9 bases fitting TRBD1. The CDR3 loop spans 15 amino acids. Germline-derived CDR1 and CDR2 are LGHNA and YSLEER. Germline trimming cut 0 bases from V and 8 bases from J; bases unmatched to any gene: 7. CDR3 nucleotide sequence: TGCGCCAGCAGCCAAGATACGACAGGGGGGAGAGGCTACACCTTC. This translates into CASSQDTTGGRGYTF.

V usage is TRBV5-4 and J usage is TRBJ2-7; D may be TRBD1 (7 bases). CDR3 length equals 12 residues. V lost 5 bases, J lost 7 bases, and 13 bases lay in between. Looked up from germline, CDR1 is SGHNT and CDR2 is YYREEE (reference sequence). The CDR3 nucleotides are TGTGCCAGCAGGGAGGGGGCGGGGGAGCAGTACTTC. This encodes CASREGAGEQYF.

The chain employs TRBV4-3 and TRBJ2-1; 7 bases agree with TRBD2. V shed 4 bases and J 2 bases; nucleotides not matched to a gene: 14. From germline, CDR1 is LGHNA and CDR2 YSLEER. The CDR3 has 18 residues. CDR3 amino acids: CASSPHPPSGNTYNEQFF. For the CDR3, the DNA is TGCGCCAGCAGCCCCCATCCGCCAAGCGGGAACACCTACAATGAGCAGTTCTTC.